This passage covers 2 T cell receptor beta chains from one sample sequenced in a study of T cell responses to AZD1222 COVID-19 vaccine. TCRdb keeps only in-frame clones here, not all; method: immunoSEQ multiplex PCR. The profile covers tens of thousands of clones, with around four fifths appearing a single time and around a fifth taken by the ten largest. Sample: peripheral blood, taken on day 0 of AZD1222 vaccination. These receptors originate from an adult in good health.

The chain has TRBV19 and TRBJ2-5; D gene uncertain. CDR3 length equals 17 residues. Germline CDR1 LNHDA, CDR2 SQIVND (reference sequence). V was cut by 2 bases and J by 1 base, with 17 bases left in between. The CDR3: CASSIKYWARRQETQYF. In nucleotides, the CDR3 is TGTGCCAGTAGTATAAAATACTGGGCCAGGCGCCAAGAGACCCAGTACTTC.

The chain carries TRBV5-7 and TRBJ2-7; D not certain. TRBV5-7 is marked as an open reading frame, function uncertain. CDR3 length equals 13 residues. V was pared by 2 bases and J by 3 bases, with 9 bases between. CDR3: CASSFARSYEQYF. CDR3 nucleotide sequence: TGTGCCAGCAGCTTCGCGCGGAGCTACGAGCAGTACTTC.